This T cell receptor beta chain derives from a study of glioma-infiltrating T cells. The overall study: WHO grade II oligodendrogliomas or astrocytomas, plus non-recurrent WHO grade IV glioblastomas, were sampled.

Study-level points and caveats: A blood CDR3 motif signature was depleted in highly divergent patients.

Using RNA template, CDR3s of TCR alpha and beta were amplified with iRepertoire arm-PCR. One-step reverse transcription and amplification started from approximately 100-400 ng of tissue mRNA or PBMC total RNA. TCRdb passed the multiplex PCR reads through MiXCR, listing each CDR3 protein once. Of approximately 400,000 distinct CDR3 sequences detected, about two fifths appear once; the ten largest clones hold more than 10%. This clonotype occurred a few times. Its cognate antigen is unknown. Germline lookup yields CDR1 SGHVS and CDR2 FNYEAQ. This CDR3 is 14 amino acids long. The V gene lost 2 bases and the J gene lost 2 bases, with 9 bases spanning the gap.

Sequencing input: glioma tissue, nonneoplastic brain tissue, or PBMCs (not recorded which). The receptor was derived from a human donor with low-grade glioma or glioblastoma, undergoing nonglioma brain surgery, or in good health (not recorded which). This chain connects TRBV7-6 to TRBJ1-1; D is ambiguous. The CDR3 loop is CASSLPGGNTEAFF. CDR3 bases: TGTGCCAGCAGCTTACCCGGAGGAAACACTGAAGCTTTCTTT. Variable domain in full (rest from reference TRBV7-6 and TRBJ1-1): GAGVSQSPRYKVTKRGQDVALRCDPISGHVSLYWYRQALGQGPEFLTYFNYEAQQDKSGLPNDRFSAERPEGSISTLTIQRTEQRDSAMYRCASSLPGGNTEAFFGQGTRLTVV.